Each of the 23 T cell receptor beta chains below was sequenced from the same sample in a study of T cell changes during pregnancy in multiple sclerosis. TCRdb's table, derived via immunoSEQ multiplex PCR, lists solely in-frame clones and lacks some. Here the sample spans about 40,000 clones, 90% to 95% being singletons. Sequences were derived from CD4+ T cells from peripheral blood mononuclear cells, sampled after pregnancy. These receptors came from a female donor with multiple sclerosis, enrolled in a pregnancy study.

The DNA of the CDR3 is TGTGCCAGCAGTTTAGGGACAGGGGGCAATCAGCCCCAGCATTTT. It encodes CASSLGTGGNQPQHF. The chain combines TRBV27 with TRBJ1-5; 10 nucleotides agree with TRBD1. Germline CDR1 is MNHEY and CDR2 is SMNVEV (reference sequence). This CDR3 is built from 15 residues. The trim removed 2 bases at V and 2 bases at J, leaving 0 bases unmatched.

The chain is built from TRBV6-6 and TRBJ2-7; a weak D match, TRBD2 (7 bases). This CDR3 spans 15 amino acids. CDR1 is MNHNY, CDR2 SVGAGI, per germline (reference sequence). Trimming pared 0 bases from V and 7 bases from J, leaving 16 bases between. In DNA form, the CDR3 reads TGTGCCAGCAGTTACTCGGTAGGGGGGGGCGGGGAGCAGTACTTC. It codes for CASSYSVGGGGEQYF.

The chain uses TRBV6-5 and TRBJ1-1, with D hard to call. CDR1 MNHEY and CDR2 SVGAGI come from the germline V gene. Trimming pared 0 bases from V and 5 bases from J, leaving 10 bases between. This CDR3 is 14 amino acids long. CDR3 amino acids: CASSYSRVTTEAFF. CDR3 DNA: TGTGCCAGCAGTTACTCGCGAGTCACGACTGAAGCTTTCTTT.

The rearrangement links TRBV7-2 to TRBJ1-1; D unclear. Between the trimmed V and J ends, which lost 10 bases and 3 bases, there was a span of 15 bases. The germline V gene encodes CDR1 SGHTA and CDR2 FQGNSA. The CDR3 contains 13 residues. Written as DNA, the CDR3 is TGTGCCACCAAGAGTGCCCCCGACACTGAAGCTTTCTTT. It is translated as CATKSAPDTEAFF.

The CDR3 here is CASSLDRAGSTEAFF. The DNA of the CDR3 is TGTGCCAGTAGCCTGGACAGGGCGGGATCCACTGAAGCTTTCTTT. The J gene is TRBJ1-1, the V gene TRBV19; TRBD1 aligns across 8 bases. V trimming: 6 bases; J trimming: 4 bases; junction bases outside the gene matches: 10. The CDR3 is 15 residues long. Germline V CDR1 and CDR2: LNHDA, SQIVND (reference sequence). Drawing the rest from reference TRBV19 and TRBJ1-1, the complete variable domain is DGGITQSPKYLFRKEGQNVTLSCEQNLNHDAMYWYRQDPGQGLRLIYYSQIVNDFQKGDIAEGYSVSREKKESFPLTVTSAQKNPTAFYLCASSLDRAGSTEAFFGQGTRLTVV.

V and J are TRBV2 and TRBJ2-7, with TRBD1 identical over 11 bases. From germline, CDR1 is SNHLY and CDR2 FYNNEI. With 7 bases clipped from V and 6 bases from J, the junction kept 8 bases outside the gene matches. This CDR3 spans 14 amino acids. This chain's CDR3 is CASITGTGGFEQYF. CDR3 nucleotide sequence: TGTGCCAGCATTACCGGGACAGGGGGGTTCGAGCAGTACTTC.

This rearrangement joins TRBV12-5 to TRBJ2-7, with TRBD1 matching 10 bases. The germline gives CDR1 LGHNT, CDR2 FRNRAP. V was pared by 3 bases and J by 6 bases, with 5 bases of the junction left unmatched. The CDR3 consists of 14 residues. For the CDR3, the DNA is TGTGCTAGTGGTTTAGGGACAGGGGCCGGCGAGCAGTACTTC. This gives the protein CASGLGTGAGEQYF.

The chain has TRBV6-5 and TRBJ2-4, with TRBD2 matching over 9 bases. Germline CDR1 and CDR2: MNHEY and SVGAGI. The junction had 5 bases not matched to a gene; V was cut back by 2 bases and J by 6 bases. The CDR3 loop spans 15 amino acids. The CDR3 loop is CASSYGASGVNIQYF. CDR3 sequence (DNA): TGTGCCAGCAGTTACGGAGCTAGCGGGGTAAACATTCAGTACTTC.

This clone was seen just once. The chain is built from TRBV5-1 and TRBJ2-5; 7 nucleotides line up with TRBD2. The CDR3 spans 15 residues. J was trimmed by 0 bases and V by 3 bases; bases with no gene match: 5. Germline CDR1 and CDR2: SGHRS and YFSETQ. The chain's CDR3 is CASSSTGTNQETQYF. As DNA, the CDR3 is TGCGCCAGCAGCTCCACCGGGACTAACCAAGAGACCCAGTACTTC.

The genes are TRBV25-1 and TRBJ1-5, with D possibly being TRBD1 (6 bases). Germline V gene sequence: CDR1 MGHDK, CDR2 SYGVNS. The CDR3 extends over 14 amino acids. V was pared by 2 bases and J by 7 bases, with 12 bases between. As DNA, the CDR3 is TGTGCCAGCAGTGAAACAGGGACGGGACAGCCCCAGCATTTT. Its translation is CASSETGTGQPQHF. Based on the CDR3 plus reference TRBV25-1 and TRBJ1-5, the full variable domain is EADIYQTPRYLVIGTGKKITLECSQTMGHDKMYWYQQDPGMELHLIHYSYGVNSTEKGDLSSESTVSRIRTEHFPLTLESARPSHTSQYLCASSETGTGQPQHFGDGTRLSIL.

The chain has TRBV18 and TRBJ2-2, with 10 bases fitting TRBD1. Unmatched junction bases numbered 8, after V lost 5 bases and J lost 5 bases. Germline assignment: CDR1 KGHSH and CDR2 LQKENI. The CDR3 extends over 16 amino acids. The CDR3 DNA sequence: TGTGCCAGCTCATTCGACAGACAGGGGGCGACCGGGGAGCTGTTTTTT. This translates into CASSFDRQGATGELFF. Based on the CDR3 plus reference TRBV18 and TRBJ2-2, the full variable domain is NAGVMQNPRHLVRRRGQEARLRCSPMKGHSHVYWYRQLPEEGLKFMVYLQKENIIDESGMPKERFSAEFPKEGPSILRIQQVVRGDSAAYFCASSFDRQGATGELFFGEGSRLTVL.

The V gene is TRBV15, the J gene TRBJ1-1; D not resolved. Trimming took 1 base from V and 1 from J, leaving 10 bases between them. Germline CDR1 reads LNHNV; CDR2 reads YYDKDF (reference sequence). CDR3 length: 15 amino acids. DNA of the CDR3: TGTGCCACCAGCAGAGTTTCAGGAGGGAACACTGAAGCTTTCTTT. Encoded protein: CATSRVSGGNTEAFF.

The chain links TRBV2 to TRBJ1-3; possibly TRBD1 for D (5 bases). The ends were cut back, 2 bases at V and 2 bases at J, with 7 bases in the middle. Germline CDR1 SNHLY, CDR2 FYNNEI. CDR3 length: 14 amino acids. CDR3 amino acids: CASSEWTPGNTIYF. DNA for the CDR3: TGTGCCAGCAGTGAATGGACACCTGGAAACACCATATATTTT.

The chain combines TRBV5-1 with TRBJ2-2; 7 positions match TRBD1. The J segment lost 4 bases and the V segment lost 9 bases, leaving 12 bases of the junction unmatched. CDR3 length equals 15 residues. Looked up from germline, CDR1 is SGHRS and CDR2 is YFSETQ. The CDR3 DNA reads TGCGCCACCCGACGCGAGGGGGCCGGCACCGGGGAGCTGTTTTTT. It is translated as CATRREGAGTGELFF.

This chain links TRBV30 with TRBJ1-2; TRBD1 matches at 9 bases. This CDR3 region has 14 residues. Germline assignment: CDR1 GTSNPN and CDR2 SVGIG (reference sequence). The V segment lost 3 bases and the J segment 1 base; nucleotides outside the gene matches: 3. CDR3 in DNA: TGTGCCTGGAGCTCGACAGGGGGTAACTATGGCTACACCTTC. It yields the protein CAWSSTGGNYGYTF.

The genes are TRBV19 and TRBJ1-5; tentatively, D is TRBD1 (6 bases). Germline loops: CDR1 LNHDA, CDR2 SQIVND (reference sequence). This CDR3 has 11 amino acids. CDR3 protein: CAGGAWQPQHF. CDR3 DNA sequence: TGTGCGGGGGGGGCCTGGCAGCCCCAGCATTTT. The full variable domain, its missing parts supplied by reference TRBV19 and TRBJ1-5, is DGGITQSPKYLFRKEGQNVTLSCEQNLNHDAMYWYRQDPGQGLRLIYYSQIVNDFQKGDIAEGYSVSREKKESFPLTVTSAQKNPTAFYLCAGGAWQPQHFGDGTRLSIL.

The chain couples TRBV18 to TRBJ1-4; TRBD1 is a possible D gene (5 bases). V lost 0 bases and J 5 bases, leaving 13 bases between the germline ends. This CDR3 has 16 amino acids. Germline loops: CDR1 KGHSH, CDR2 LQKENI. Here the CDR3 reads CASSPPLGLGNEKLFF. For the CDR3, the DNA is TGTGCCAGCTCACCACCGTTGGGACTGGGAAATGAAAAACTGTTTTTT.

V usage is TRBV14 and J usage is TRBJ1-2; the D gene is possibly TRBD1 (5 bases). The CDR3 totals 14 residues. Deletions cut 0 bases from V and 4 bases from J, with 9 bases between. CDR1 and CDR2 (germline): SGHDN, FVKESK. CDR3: CASSQDAGPYGYTF. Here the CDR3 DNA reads TGTGCCAGCAGCCAAGATGCGGGGCCCTATGGCTACACCTTC. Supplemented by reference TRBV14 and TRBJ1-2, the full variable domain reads EAGVTQFPSHSVIEKGQTVTLRCDPISGHDNLYWYRRVMGKEIKFLLHFVKESKQDESGMPNNRFLAERTGGTYSTLKVQPAELEDSGVYFCASSQDAGPYGYTFGSGTRLTVV.

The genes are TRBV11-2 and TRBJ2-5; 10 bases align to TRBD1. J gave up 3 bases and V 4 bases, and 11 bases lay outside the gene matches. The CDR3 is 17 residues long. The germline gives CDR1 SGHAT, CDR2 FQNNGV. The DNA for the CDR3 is TGTGCCAGCAGCTCATCTGAAACGGGACAGGGGAAAGAGACCCAGTACTTC. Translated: CASSSSETGQGKETQYF.

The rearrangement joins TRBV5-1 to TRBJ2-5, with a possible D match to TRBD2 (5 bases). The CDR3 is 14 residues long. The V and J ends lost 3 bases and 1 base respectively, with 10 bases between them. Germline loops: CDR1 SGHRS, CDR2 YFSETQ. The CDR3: CASSSRLPQETQYF. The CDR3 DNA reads TGCGCCAGCAGCTCCCGACTACCCCAAGAGACCCAGTACTTC.

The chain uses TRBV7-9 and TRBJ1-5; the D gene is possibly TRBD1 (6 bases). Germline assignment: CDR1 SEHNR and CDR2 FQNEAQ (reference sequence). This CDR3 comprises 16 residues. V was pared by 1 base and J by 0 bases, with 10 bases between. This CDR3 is CASSLVGAHSNQPQHF. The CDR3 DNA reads TGTGCCAGCAGCTTAGTGGGGGCCCATAGCAATCAGCCCCAGCATTTT.

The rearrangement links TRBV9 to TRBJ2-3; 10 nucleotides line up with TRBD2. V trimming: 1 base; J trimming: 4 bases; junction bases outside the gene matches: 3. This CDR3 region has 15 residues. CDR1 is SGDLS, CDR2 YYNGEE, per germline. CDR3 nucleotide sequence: TGTGCCAGCAGCGTAAGAAGCGGGGGGGCAGATACGCAGTATTTT. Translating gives CASSVRSGGADTQYF.

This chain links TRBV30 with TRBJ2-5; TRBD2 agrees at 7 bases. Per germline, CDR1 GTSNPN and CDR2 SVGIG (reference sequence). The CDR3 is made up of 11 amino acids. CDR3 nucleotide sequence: TGTGCTGCCGGGGGGCAAGAGACCCAGTACTTC. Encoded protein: CAAGGQETQYF.